Below are 17 T cell receptor beta chains sequenced from a single sample in a study of T cells in localized non-small cell lung cancer. Profiling relied on immunoSEQ multiplex PCR, and the TCRdb table lists in-frame clones only, not all of them. The table shows tens of thousands of clones, with about 88% occurring only once. Source: peripheral blood, taken before any cancer treatment. These receptors came from a woman aged 35-75 years with stage I lung adenocarcinoma.

V and J are TRBV5-1 and TRBJ2-1, with D perhaps being TRBD1 or TRBD2 (7 bases each). The CDR3 covers 15 residues. The germline CDR1 and CDR2 sequences are SGHRS and YFSETQ. Trimming took off 4 bases at V and 6 bases at J, with 17 bases between the two ends. The CDR3 DNA reads as TGCGCCAGCAGCCCCGGGCAGGGGGGGTTCAATGAGCAGTTCTTC. It is translated as CASSPGQGGFNEQFF.

V gene TRBV7-2 combines with J gene TRBJ1-1, with 10 bases matching TRBD1. The CDR3 length is 16 residues. With V trimmed by 5 bases and J by 0 bases, 6 bases remained unmatched. The germline gives CDR1 SGHTA, CDR2 FQGNSA. In DNA, the CDR3 is TGTGCCAGCAGCGGCCGACAGGGGGCTCTGAACACTGAAGCTTTCTTT. It specifies CASSGRQGALNTEAFF.

The V and J genes are TRBV2 and TRBJ2-3; no definite D call. Germline-derived CDR1 and CDR2 are SNHLY and FYNNEI. The CDR3 is 15 amino acids. V shed 0 bases and J shed 4 bases, with 11 bases lying between them. DNA of the CDR3: TGTGCCAGCAGTGAAGCGCTTCAGGTGCCAGATACGCAGTATTTT. Protein: CASSEALQVPDTQYF.

V and J are TRBV7-3 and TRBJ2-4, with D possibly being TRBD1 or TRBD2 (5 bases each). Germline CDR1 SGHTA, CDR2 FQGTGA. This CDR3 comprises 15 residues. The ends were cut back, 2 bases at V and 7 bases at J, with 15 bases in the middle. The DNA for the CDR3 is TGTGCCAGCAGCTTAGGGTCGGGGCTAGGGAACATTCAGTACTTC. Its translation is CASSLGSGLGNIQYF.

The V gene is TRBV28, the J gene TRBJ2-5, with TRBD1 identical over 12 bases. In germline, CDR1 is MDHEN, CDR2 SYDVKM. Losses at the gene ends were 4 bases for V and 5 bases for J; bases not matched to a gene: 5. CDR3 length: 15 residues. CDR3 DNA: TGTGCCAGCAGTTCCGGGACAGGGGGCGGGGAGACCCAGTACTTC. Protein product: CASSSGTGGGETQYF.

The rearrangement links TRBV18 to TRBJ2-1; D gene unclear. From germline, CDR1 is KGHSH and CDR2 LQKENI. V dropped 0 bases and J dropped 2 bases, with 8 bases sitting between them. CDR3 length equals 15 residues. CDR3 nucleotides: TGTGCCAGCTCACCACCGGGCAGCGCCTACAATGAGCAGTTCTTC. As protein: CASSPPGSAYNEQFF. Complete variable domain (other parts from reference TRBV18 and TRBJ2-1): NAGVMQNPRHLVRRRGQEARLRCSPMKGHSHVYWYRQLPEEGLKFMVYLQKENIIDESGMPKERFSAEFPKEGPSILRIQQVVRGDSAAYFCASSPPGSAYNEQFFGPGTRLTVL.

This rearrangement joins TRBV6-1 to TRBJ1-1; 10 bases match TRBD1. Germline trimming cut 6 bases from V and 5 bases from J; bases unmatched to any gene: 9. This CDR3 is 15 amino acids long. Germline V CDR1 and CDR2: MNHNS, SASEGT. CDR3 bases: TGTGCCAGCAGCCAAGACAGGGGGCGAGATACTGAAGCTTTCTTT. Translated: CASSQDRGRDTEAFF.

CDR3 in DNA: TGTGCCAGCAGCACCGGGACGGGAGAGACAGATACGCAGTATTTT. Protein sequence: CASSTGTGETDTQYF. This chain connects TRBV9 to TRBJ2-3; TRBD2 is a possible D gene (6 bases). V dropped 4 bases and J dropped 3 bases, with 15 bases sitting between them. Germline CDR1 and CDR2: SGDLS and YYNGEE. The CDR3 contains 15 residues.

The J gene is TRBJ2-7, the V gene TRBV27, with 8 nucleotides matching TRBD2. Trimming took 3 bases from V and 7 from J; bases not matched to a gene: 2. Germline V lookup: CDR1 MNHEY, CDR2 SMNVEV (reference sequence). The CDR3 loop spans 12 amino acids. CDR3 DNA sequence: TGTGCCAGCAGTTTGGCGGGGGGAGAGCAGTACTTC. Its translation: CASSLAGGEQYF.

This chain uses TRBV29-1 with TRBJ2-7; 14 bases line up with TRBD2. CDR3 length equals 15 residues. V gave up 7 bases and J gave up 4 bases; unmatched junction bases: 9. In germline, CDR1 is SQVTM, CDR2 ANQGSEA. CDR3 in amino acids: CSASPGLAGEYEQYF. The CDR3 DNA follows: TGCAGCGCCTCCCCGGGACTAGCGGGGGAATACGAGCAGTACTTC.

The J gene is TRBJ2-3, the V gene TRBV9, with 14 positions matching TRBD2. The germline V gene encodes CDR1 SGDLS and CDR2 YYNGEE. This CDR3 comprises 16 residues. The trim removed 2 bases at V and 6 bases at J, leaving 5 bases unmatched. CDR3: CASSVRTSGGRDTQYF. The CDR3 coding sequence is TGTGCCAGCAGCGTCCGGACTAGCGGGGGGAGGGATACGCAGTATTTT.

This clone appeared a single time. The chain is built from TRBV9 and TRBJ1-1; D not resolved. This CDR3 region has 14 residues. V was trimmed by 0 bases and J by 4 bases, leaving 10 bases between them. Germline CDR1 reads SGDLS; CDR2 reads YYNGEE. CDR3: CASSVGAMGTEAFF. The CDR3 DNA sequence: TGTGCCAGCAGCGTAGGGGCGATGGGCACTGAAGCTTTCTTT.

This chain connects TRBV27 to TRBJ2-7; D might be TRBD1 (5 bases). The germline V gene has CDR1 MNHEY and CDR2 SMNVEV (reference sequence). The CDR3 length is 12 residues. Deletions cut 5 bases from V and 6 bases from J, with 11 bases between. The CDR3 nucleotides read TGTGCCAGCAGTCTCAACAGGATCGAGCAGTACTTC. Protein: CASSLNRIEQYF.

This clone was observed a single time. The chain joins TRBV6-5 to TRBJ2-7; D perhaps matches TRBD2 (5 bases). This CDR3 is built from 11 residues. Looked up from germline, CDR1 is MNHEY and CDR2 is SVGAGI. V was pared by 7 bases and J by 3 bases, with 7 bases between. CDR3 amino acids: CASTEGYEQYF. The DNA for the CDR3 is TGTGCCAGCACCGAGGGCTACGAGCAGTACTTC.

CDR3 in amino acids: CASNYQGEQYF. CDR3 sequence (DNA): TGTGCCAGCAACTACCAGGGGGAGCAGTACTTC. This chain connects TRBV6-5 to TRBJ2-7; TRBD1 might be the D (6 bases). Germline V gene lookup returns CDR1 MNHEY and CDR2 SVGAGI. This CDR3 is 11 amino acids long. Trimming stripped 7 bases from V and 7 bases from J, with 11 bases between.

This clone was detected once. The chain employs TRBV5-6 and TRBJ2-5; 10 nucleotides align to TRBD2. This CDR3 is built from 15 residues. The V gene end was trimmed by 5 bases and the J gene end by 5 bases; junction bases not matched to a gene: 9. Germline V gene lookup returns CDR1 SGHDT and CDR2 YYEEEE. Written as DNA, the CDR3 is TGTGCCAGCAGATTAAGCGGGAGGGCCGAGGAGACCCAGTACTTC. It specifies CASRLSGRAEETQYF.

The rearrangement uses TRBV27 and TRBJ2-5; D is undetermined. The CDR3 covers 15 residues. Deletions cut 6 bases from V and 5 bases from J, with 19 bases between. Germline V gene lookup returns CDR1 MNHEY and CDR2 SMNVEV (reference sequence). The CDR3 spells CASRVSGSYGETQYF. The CDR3 DNA sequence: TGTGCCAGCAGAGTTTCCGGGTCCTATGGGGAGACCCAGTACTTC.